Detailed here is one T cell receptor beta chain. The antigen it recognizes is unknown. An end of the junction differs from the germline gene, which may be a read error. The CDR3 runs 13 amino acids, cysteine and phenylalanine included. The read is trimmed to its CDR3 DNA, 39 bases read in frame from base 1. CDR1 and CDR2, looked up from the germline V gene, are SNHLY and FYNNEI. The sample belongs to a study of cytomegalovirus exposure and HLA in healthy donors (dated by TCRdb to 2016 to 2017). A note on the overall study: In an earlier analysis of roughly 500 of the donors, 250 to 300 Gb of sequence data and 120 million or so unique TCR beta sequences from about 190 million T cells were reported. About 320 gigabases of sequencing data and tens of millions of unique TCR sequences were included in an early release covering about 600 HLA-typed donors. The genetic ancestry cluster associated with self-reported Caucasian donors included about 84% of the 300 to 450 genotyped donors. The study was designed to test whether signatures of past pathogen exposure could be identified by cataloging public T cell receptors. The study profiled the T cell repertoires of more than 500 subjects by immunosequencing and related them to cytomegalovirus serostatus. A separate validation cohort of over 95 different subjects was used in addition to the 666-subject first cohort. To predict cytomegalovirus infection status, the study brought together high-throughput TCR immunosequencing, statistical association of individual TCRs with disease status, and machine learning. In a later analysis, previously published TCR beta repertoires from fewer than 750 donors were re-analyzed and high-resolution HLA genotyping was added so that TCR occurrence patterns could be studied. Rather than drawing on any new phenotypic data, the later analysis identified candidate immune exposures from TCR beta sequences and the way those sequences occurred across donors. An earlier analysis of 450 to 750 of the donors used high-throughput TCR beta sequencing to judge whether each TCR beta V gene segment behaved as functional or pseudogenic. Donor age, sex, ethnicity and CMV serostatus were compiled together with the repertoire data. A later genetic analysis used genome-wide SNP genotypes for about 65% of the 666 donors, treating that subset as a discovery cohort. Every discovery cohort repertoire had been produced on one sequencing platform. Class I and class II HLA loci were covered by the typing at four-digit resolution. The number of typed donors differed by locus: about 620-630 for A, B, C, DRB1 and DQB1; 500 to 550 for DQA1; some 610 for DPA1; and around 450 for DPB1. Four or five DR-DQ haplotypes were handled as single units for association and clustering, since linkage in the cohort was strong. Across about 380 genotyped donors of the cohort, an average of roughly 230,000 unique TCR beta nucleotide sequences per donor were sequenced, and around 19% of those sequences were non-productive.

In total, 600 or so healthy bone marrow donors made up the cohort. At the time of sampling, all cohort members were nominally healthy, though unrecorded immune exposures were likely present. The donor tested CMV seropositive and was one of the 289 seropositive cohort members. Every donor gave a peripheral blood sample, and the peripheral blood mononuclear cells from that sample were used for TCR beta sequencing. Genomic DNA extraction from the blood cell samples was performed with the Qiagen DNeasy Blood Extraction Kit. Broader findings and caveats from the paper: A cluster of highly shared sequence variants was judged likely to be a technical artifact of the sequencing pipeline. For the cohort, immune exposure information was limited to CMV serostatus. In this cohort, only TCR beta chains were sequenced, and detectable features were limited by the absence of alpha or paired-chain data. In a later analysis, HLA-associated TCR beta chains showed more clonal expansion and lower generation probabilities than non-associated chains that were equally common. V-gene and J-gene trimming of TCR beta chains was associated with a missense DCLRE1C variant in a later genetic analysis, and the association was replicated in an independent cohort. Roughly uniform sequencing depth across donors was assumed in presence/absence analyses, although this assumption may not hold. A further reported finding was that TCR beta sequences accurately predicted the HLA-A and HLA-B alleles for most subjects in the first cohort. According to the authors, the approach could potentially be generalized to other disease states and immunological phenotypes. In a later analysis, several top co-occurrence clusters were reported to appear linked to parvovirus B19, influenza, CMV and Epstein-Barr virus. HLA typing was unavailable for some donors at each locus, so association tests used only the typed subset. Cytomegalovirus status was reported to be diagnosed by the classifier with high specificity and sensitivity in both the original and validation cohorts. The 87-base-pair reads could not distinguish some IMGT-functional V segments, including TRBV6-2 and TRBV6-3, so those segments were excluded. Linkage disequilibrium might explain the correlated functional status among segregating V segments, but an unknown experimental factor could not be excluded. In a later analysis, the rate of TCR association differed among HLA loci, with DRB1 alleles having the most associated TCRs and HLA-C alleles having the fewest. According to a later genetic analysis, donors in an Asian-associated ancestry cluster had fewer N-insertions in productive TCRs than the roughly 670-donor mean. Three of the identified cytomegalovirus-associated TCR beta chains were confirmed in vitro to be specific for cytomegalovirus antigens. An earlier analysis of roughly 570 of the donors showed that most TCR beta V segments appeared in productive rearrangements either about 87% or about 30% of the time, which broadly matched IMGT annotations. When HLA alleles, especially DR and DQ, strongly co-occurred, attributing TCR associations to individual alleles was difficult. Most CMV-associated TCR beta chains appeared to be HLA-restricted in a later analysis, and the HLA associations seemed to be driven largely by CMV exposure. In the study, approximately 160 TCR beta chains were listed as associated with cytomegalovirus. In a later analysis, some 18,000 TCR beta sequences were associated with specific HLA alleles at a false discovery rate of 0.05. Over 15 rarely observed V segments, including chromosome 9 orphons, were excluded from the earlier analysis of several hundred of the donors because counts were too low. Most TCR sequences were seen in very few donors, while some public TCRs were found in many individuals.

The receptor library was made with the immunoSEQ multiplex PCR assay. For the multiplex PCR, a mixture combining 60 forward primers for TCR Vbeta segments and 13 reverse primers for TCR Jbeta segments was used. Amplification of the CDR3 region of rearranged TCR beta genes was performed with a multiplex PCR assay on genomic DNA. The Illumina HiSeq System was used to sequence the amplified TCR beta libraries as 87-base-pair reads. Processing in the source paper ran as follows. Across the 500 to 750 repertoires, a later analysis counted approximately 83 million unique TCR beta chains, around 10 million of which were shared by at least two donors. A nearest-neighbor algorithm error-corrected the raw reads and collapsed the reads into unique sequences, merging closely related sequences to remove PCR and sequencing errors. CDR3 sequences were aligned to IMGT reference sequences to assign V, D and J gene segments. For a sequence to be retained, a match of at least six nucleotides was required to both a V gene segment and a J gene segment. A rearrangement was called productive if the CDR3 had no stop codons and remained in frame with V and J, and every other rearrangement was called non-productive. Following IMGT convention, CDR3 was defined as the stretch from the second conserved V-encoded cysteine to the conserved J-encoded phenylalanine. Sequences without an unambiguous match to a single V gene segment were excluded from the earlier analysis of a few hundred of the donors. An earlier analysis of 450 to 650 of the donors called V segments functional above 56.7% productive rearrangements and segregating when the between-donor standard deviation exceeded 5%. A statistical classification framework was built for diagnosing cytomegalovirus status from the catalog of TCR beta chain sequences. In a later analysis, TCR nucleotide sequences were compared against IMGT/GENE-DB human TR gene sequences so that V and J genes could be assigned. The TCRdist pipeline was used in a later analysis to assign CDR3 sequences and most-parsimonious VDJ recombination scenarios. In a later analysis, each TCR beta chain was defined by its CDR3 amino acid sequence together with its V-gene family, and reads without a unique V-gene family were excluded. To address suspected cross-contamination and a sequencing artifact, a later analysis removed over 500 highly shared, low-generation-probability nucleotide sequences. A later analysis calculated a clonal expansion index for each public chain from normalized within-repertoire ranks of inferred template counts. A later analysis computed generation probabilities with a VDJ recombination model fitted to out-of-frame rearrangements, and checked the results against IGoR. In a later analysis, TCR-TCR, TCR-HLA and TCR-CMV co-occurrence was scored with hypergeometric tests, and a repertoire-size bias correction was applied to TCR pairs. False discovery rates were estimated in a later analysis by permuting HLA or CMV assignments 20 times. A later analysis grouped co-occurring TCRs with DBSCAN, adding TCRdist sequence similarity when clustering within HLA-allele-positive subsets. For co-occurrence clustering, repertoires with fewer than 30,000 or more than 120,000 public chains were excluded, along with five or six repertoires with anomalous nucleotide sharing. Entries here come from immuneACCESS through TCRdb and include only in-frame sequences with V and J called. Some clones fail to appear in such tables; in the studies checked, an unresolved V gene covers under half of the shortfall, and the cause of the remainder is unknown. Clone size and the V and J calls come from that table; the DNA yielded D and trimming. For this sample there are approximately 110,000 clones; approximately 80% appear just once. Around 13% of the sample is taken by the ten largest.

The receptor was derived from a woman in her 40s in good health and CMV-seropositive. Sequencing was done on a sample of PBMCs. Recombination joined TRBV2 with TRBJ2-7; TRBD1 lines up with 7 middle nucleotides. The DNA is as follows: TGTGCCAGCAGCGAAGACAGGGACTACGAGCAGTACTTC. This codes for CASSEDRDYEQYF.